One sample yielded the 21 T cell receptor beta chains listed below, sequenced in a study of human T cells and chemical hapten exposure. One entry per CDR3 protein, called by TCRdb with MiXCR from the RACE reads. The table has roughly 380,000 distinct CDR3 sequences, 4.5% to 5.5% seen once. The sample's time point: pre-sensitization, week 0. Treatment denoted: therapeutic diphenylcyclopropenone sensitization with weekly scalp DPC. Sequenced material: whole blood, taken in connection with sensitization to the hapten diphenylcyclopropenone (DPC). The receptors originated from a woman between 50 and 59 years old with alopecia areata. Some clones in this sample may be carry-over from other donors' samples.

This clonotype was seen at least ten times. This chain joins TRBV29-1 and TRBJ2-3, with TRBD1 matching 7 bases. J was trimmed by 1 base and V by 1 base; bases with no gene match: 2. The CDR3 runs to 14 residues. Germline V lookup: CDR1 SQVTM, CDR2 ANQGSEA. For the CDR3, the DNA is TGCAGCGTTGAAGTCGACAGGGGCACAGATACGCAGTATTTT. This encodes CSVEVDRGTDTQYF.

This rearrangement joins TRBV4-1 to TRBJ2-7; possible D gene TRBD2, 7 bases. The CDR3 loop spans 16 amino acids. Germline V gene data show CDR1 as MGHRA and CDR2 as YSYEKL. V lost 5 bases and J lost 6, with 23 bases in between. CDR3 DNA: TGCGCCAGCAGCTCAAGTCCTGGGGGGGCGTGGGGCGAGCAGTACTTC. Protein sequence: CASSSSPGGAWGEQYF.

The chain combines TRBV7-2 with TRBJ1-1, with 12 bases fitting TRBD1. CDR1 and CDR2 from the germline V gene are SGHTA and FQGNSA. The CDR3 runs to 19 residues. Trimming cost V 0 bases and J 3 bases; bases outside gene matches: 11. The CDR3 DNA follows: TGTGCCAGCAGCTTAGCCCCCTCCGGGACAGGGGGCAGGTACACTGAAGCTTTCTTT. Protein sequence: CASSLAPSGTGGRYTEAFF.

This clonotype was seen more than once but under ten times. The chain links TRBV9 to TRBJ2-3; D is ambiguous. From germline, CDR1 is SGDLS and CDR2 YYNGEE. V lost 3 bases and J 1 base, leaving 9 bases between the germline ends. CDR3 length equals 14 residues. The CDR3 region is CASSGGGGTDTQYF. CDR3 DNA sequence: TGTGCCAGCAGCGGTGGTGGAGGCACAGATACGCAGTATTTT. The full variable domain, with the rest looked up from reference TRBV9 and TRBJ2-3, is DSGVTQTPKHLITATGQRVTLRCSPRSGDLSVYWYQQSLDQGLQFLIQYYNGEERAKGNILERFSAQQFPDLHSELNLSSLELGDSALYFCASSGGGGTDTQYFGPGTRLTVL.

This clonotype was observed many times. The genes are TRBV6-2 or TRBV6-3 and TRBJ2-7; tentative D call: TRBD1 (6 bases). This CDR3 contains 15 residues. Germline V gives CDR1 MNHEY, CDR2 SVGEGT. V was shortened by 4 bases and J by 5 bases, with 18 bases between the two germline ends. CDR3 sequence (DNA): TGTGCCAGCAGTTCGAACAGGGAAGTGACCGACGAGCAGTACTTC. Translated, it gives CASSSNREVTDEQYF.

The V call is TRBV7-8, the J call TRBJ1-4, with 9 bases that match TRBD1. CDR3 length: 19 residues. V was pared by 2 bases and J by 2 bases, with 12 bases of the junction left unmatched. Germline CDR1 reads SGHVS; CDR2 reads FQNEAQ. CDR3 protein: CASSLIPGQGSGTNEKLFF. CDR3 sequence (DNA): TGTGCCAGCAGCTTAATACCGGGACAGGGTTCGGGCACTAATGAAAAACTGTTTTTT.

The rearrangement links TRBV6-5 to TRBJ1-2; 12 positions agree with TRBD1. The CDR3 spans 17 residues. Germline trimming cut 0 bases from V and 8 bases from J; bases unmatched to any gene: 10. Germline values: CDR1 MNHEY, CDR2 SVGAGI. The CDR3 coding sequence is TGTGCCAGCAGTTACTCGAACCCGGGACAGGGGGCTGGCGGCTACACCTTC. Amino acid sequence: CASSYSNPGQGAGGYTF.

This clonotype was counted many times. The chain links TRBV12-3 or TRBV12-4 to TRBJ2-7; D assignment may be TRBD1 or TRBD2 (5 bases each). Trimming took 5 bases from V and 0 from J, leaving 17 bases between them. The CDR3 runs 16 residues. This CDR3 reads CASSHVAWGSSYEQYF. The CDR3, as DNA: TGTGCCAGCAGTCACGTTGCCTGGGGGAGCTCCTACGAGCAGTACTTC.

This clonotype was counted at least ten times. The V gene is TRBV4-2, the J gene TRBJ2-3, with D perhaps TRBD1 or TRBD2 (5 bases each). CDR3 size: 14 residues. Trimming stripped 4 bases from V and 2 bases from J, with 10 bases between. Germline CDR1 reads LGHNA; CDR2 reads YNFKEQ. The CDR3 sequence: CASSRGGDTDTQYF. The CDR3 DNA follows: TGTGCCAGCAGCCGTGGGGGAGACACAGATACGCAGTATTTT.

This clonotype was seen more than once but under ten times. The chain couples TRBV20-1 to TRBJ1-4; TRBD1 aligns across 7 bases. With 5 bases clipped from V and 4 bases from J, the junction kept 10 bases outside the gene matches. Germline assignment: CDR1 DFQATT and CDR2 SNEGSKA (reference sequence). The CDR3 is 15 residues long. Written as DNA, the CDR3 is TGCAGTGCTCGACGGAGGACAGGCCTTAATGAAAAACTGTTTTTT. Its translation: CSARRRTGLNEKLFF.

This clonotype was detected only a few times. This chain joins TRBV6-5 and TRBJ1-6, with D perhaps TRBD1 (6 bases). Trimming stripped 6 bases from V and 7 bases from J, with 19 bases between. The CDR3 runs to 16 residues. Looked up from germline, CDR1 is MNHEY and CDR2 is SVGAGI. The chain's CDR3 is CASSRVRGLGNSPLHF. In DNA, the CDR3 is TGTGCCAGCAGCCGAGTCAGGGGTTTAGGCAATTCACCCCTCCACTTT.

This clonotype has a handful of counts. This sequence joins TRBV6-2 or TRBV6-3 and TRBJ2-2; 9 nucleotides align to TRBD2. The CDR3 loop spans 17 amino acids. V lost 1 base and J lost 1; bases outside the gene matches: 4. CDR1 is MNHEY, CDR2 SVGEGT, per germline. DNA for the CDR3: TGTGCCAGCAGTTACTTCCTAGCGGGGCGGAACACCGGGGAGCTGTTTTTT. This translates into CASSYFLAGRNTGELFF.

This clonotype was seen many times. V gene TRBV7-2 combines with J gene TRBJ2-3; D not resolved. Trimming took off 5 bases at V and 2 bases at J, with 14 bases between the two ends. Germline CDR1 is SGHTA and CDR2 is FQGNSA. CDR3 length: 15 residues. The CDR3 loop is CASSVPSIFTDTQYF. In DNA form, the CDR3 reads TGTGCCAGCAGCGTACCTTCGATCTTCACAGATACGCAGTATTTT.

This clonotype was seen at least ten times. CDR3 bases: TGTGCCAGCAGCCCGGGGTGGGGGGCGCAAGAGCAGTTCTTC. Translating gives CASSPGWGAQEQFF. The V call is TRBV7-2, the J call TRBJ2-1; TRBD1 or TRBD2 may be the D gene (6 bases each). CDR3 length: 14 residues. Germline V lookup: CDR1 SGHTA, CDR2 FQGNSA. The germline V and J ends were trimmed by 5 bases and 10 bases, with 18 bases remaining between them.

The V call is TRBV7-2, the J call TRBJ2-5, with D unclear. Trimming took 2 bases from V and 0 from J, leaving 7 bases between them. In germline, CDR1 is SGHTA, CDR2 FQGNSA. The CDR3 sequence is 14 residues long. The CDR3 spells CASSLFEYQETQYF. As DNA, the CDR3 is TGTGCCAGCAGCTTATTCGAATACCAAGAGACCCAGTACTTC.

There are many counts of this clonotype. V usage is TRBV28 and J usage is TRBJ2-1, with D unclear. Trimming removed 3 bases at V and 10 bases at J, with 7 bases between. The CDR3 loop spans 11 amino acids. CDR1 MDHEN and CDR2 SYDVKM come from the germline V gene. For the CDR3, the DNA is TGTGCCAGCAGTTTGTCACACGAGCAGTTCTTC. Translation gives CASSLSHEQFF.

This clonotype was counted only a few times. V is TRBV7-2 and J is TRBJ1-2; no firm D call. Germline V gene sequence: CDR1 SGHTA, CDR2 FQGNSA. The CDR3 covers 14 residues. V shed 3 bases and J shed 6 bases, with 14 bases lying between them. The CDR3 DNA follows: TGTGCCAGCAGCTTGGGGTTAGGCTTCGATGGCTACACCTTC. As protein: CASSLGLGFDGYTF.

This clonotype was seen a few times. This chain uses TRBV9 with TRBJ2-5, with D perhaps matching TRBD1 (5 bases). With 6 bases removed from V and 2 bases from J, the gap between germline ends came to 14 bases. The CDR3 is made up of 14 amino acids. CDR1 is SGDLS, CDR2 YYNGEE, per germline. This CDR3 reads CASTQGGGQETQYF. The CDR3 bases are TGTGCCAGCACCCAGGGCGGCGGACAAGAGACCCAGTACTTC.

The chain carries TRBV5-5 and TRBJ2-7; 7 bases match TRBD1. With V trimmed by 0 bases and J by 4 bases, 7 bases remained unmatched. Germline V gives CDR1 SGHKS, CDR2 YYEKEE (reference sequence). CDR3 length equals 15 residues. For the CDR3, the DNA is TGTGCCAGCAGCTTGGGACGGGACAGCACTTACGAGCAGTACTTC. It is translated as CASSLGRDSTYEQYF.

V is TRBV12-3 or TRBV12-4 and J is TRBJ2-1, with 7 bases identical to TRBD1. The CDR3 is 14 amino acids. V trimming: 3 bases; J trimming: 10 bases; junction bases outside the gene matches: 9. The CDR3 loop is CASSFRDSTPEQFF. The CDR3 DNA sequence: TGTGCCAGCAGTTTCCGGGACAGTACACCCGAGCAGTTCTTC.

This clonotype was counted at least ten times. The genes are TRBV4-1 and TRBJ1-2; D not resolved. CDR3 length equals 14 residues. V was cut by 1 base and J by 4 bases, with 10 bases left in between. The V gene's germline CDR1 is MGHRA and CDR2 YSYEKL. The CDR3 nucleotides read TGCGCCAGCAGCCAAGTCTTAACTACCTATGGCTACACCTTC. This sequence encodes CASSQVLTTYGYTF.